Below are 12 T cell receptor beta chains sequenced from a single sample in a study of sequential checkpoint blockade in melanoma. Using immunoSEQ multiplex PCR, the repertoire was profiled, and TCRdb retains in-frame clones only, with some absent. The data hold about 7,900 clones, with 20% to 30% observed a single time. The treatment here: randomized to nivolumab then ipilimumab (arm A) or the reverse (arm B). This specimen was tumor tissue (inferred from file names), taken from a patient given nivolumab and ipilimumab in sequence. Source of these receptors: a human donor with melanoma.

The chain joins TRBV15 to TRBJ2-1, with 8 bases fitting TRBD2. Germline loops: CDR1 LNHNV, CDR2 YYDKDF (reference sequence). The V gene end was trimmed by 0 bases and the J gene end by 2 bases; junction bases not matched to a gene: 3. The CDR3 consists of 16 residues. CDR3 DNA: TGTGCCACCAGCAGAGACCTGACTAGCGCCTACAATGAGCAGTTCTTC. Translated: CATSRDLTSAYNEQFF.

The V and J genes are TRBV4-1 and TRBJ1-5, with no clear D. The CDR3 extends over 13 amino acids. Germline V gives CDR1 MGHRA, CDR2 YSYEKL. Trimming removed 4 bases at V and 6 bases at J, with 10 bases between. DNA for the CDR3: TGCGCCAGCAGCCCTCAGCACCTTCAGCCCCAGCATTTT. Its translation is CASSPQHLQPQHF.

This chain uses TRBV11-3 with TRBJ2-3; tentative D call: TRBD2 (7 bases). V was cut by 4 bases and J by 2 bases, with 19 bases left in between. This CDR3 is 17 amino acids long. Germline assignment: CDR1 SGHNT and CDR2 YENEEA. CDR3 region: CASSSPGGGGPTDTQYF. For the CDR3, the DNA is TGTGCCAGCAGCTCCCCCGGCGGCGGGGGCCCCACAGATACGCAGTATTTT.

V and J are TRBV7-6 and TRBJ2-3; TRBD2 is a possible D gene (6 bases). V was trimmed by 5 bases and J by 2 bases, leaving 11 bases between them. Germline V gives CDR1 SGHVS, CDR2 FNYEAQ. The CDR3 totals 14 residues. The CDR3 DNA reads TGTGCCAGCAGCCCAGGGACTTACACAGATACGCAGTATTTT. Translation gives CASSPGTYTDTQYF.

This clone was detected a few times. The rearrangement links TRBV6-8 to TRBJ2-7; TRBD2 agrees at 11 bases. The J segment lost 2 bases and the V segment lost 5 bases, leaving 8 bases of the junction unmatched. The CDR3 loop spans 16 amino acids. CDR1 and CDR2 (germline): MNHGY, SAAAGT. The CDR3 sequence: CASSLGTSGTAYEQYF. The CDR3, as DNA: TGTGCCAGCAGTCTCGGGACTAGCGGCACCGCCTACGAGCAGTACTTC.

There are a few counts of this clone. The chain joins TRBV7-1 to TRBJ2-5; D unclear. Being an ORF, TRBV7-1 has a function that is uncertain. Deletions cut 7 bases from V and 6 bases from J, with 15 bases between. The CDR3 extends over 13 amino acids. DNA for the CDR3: TGTGCCAGCAAGCCCTCGAGCTCGAAGACCCAGTACTTC. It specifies CASKPSSSKTQYF.

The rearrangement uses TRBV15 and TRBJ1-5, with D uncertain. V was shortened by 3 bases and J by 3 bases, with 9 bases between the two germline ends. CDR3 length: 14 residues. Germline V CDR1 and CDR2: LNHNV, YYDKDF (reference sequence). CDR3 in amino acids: CATSSGSLNQPQHF. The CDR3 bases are TGTGCCACCAGCAGCGGGTCTCTCAATCAGCCCCAGCATTTT.

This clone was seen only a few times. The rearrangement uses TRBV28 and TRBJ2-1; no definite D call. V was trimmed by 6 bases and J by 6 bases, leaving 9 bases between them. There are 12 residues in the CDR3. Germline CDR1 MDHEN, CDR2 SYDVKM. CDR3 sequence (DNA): TGTGCCAGCAGGGGGTATACCAATGAGCAGTTCTTC. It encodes CASRGYTNEQFF.

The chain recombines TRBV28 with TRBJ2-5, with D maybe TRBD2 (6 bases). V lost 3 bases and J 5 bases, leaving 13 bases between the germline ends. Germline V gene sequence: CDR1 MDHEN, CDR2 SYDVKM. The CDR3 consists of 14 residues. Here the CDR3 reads CASSFLTSLETQYF. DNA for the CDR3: TGTGCCAGCAGTTTCTTGACTAGTTTGGAGACCCAGTACTTC.

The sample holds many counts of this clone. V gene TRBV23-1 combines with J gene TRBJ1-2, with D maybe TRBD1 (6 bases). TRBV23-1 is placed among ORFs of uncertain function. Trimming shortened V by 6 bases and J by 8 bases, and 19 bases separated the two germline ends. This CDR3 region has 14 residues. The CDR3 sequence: CASSQDSGVGGYTF. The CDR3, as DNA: TGCGCCAGCAGCCAAGACTCAGGGGTGGGAGGCTACACCTTC.

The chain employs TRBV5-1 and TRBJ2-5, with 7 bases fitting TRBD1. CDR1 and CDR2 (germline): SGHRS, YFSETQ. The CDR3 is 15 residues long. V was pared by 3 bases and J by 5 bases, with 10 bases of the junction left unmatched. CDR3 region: CASSSEPRGSETQYF. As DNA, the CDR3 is TGCGCCAGCAGCTCTGAACCCAGGGGGAGTGAGACCCAGTACTTC.

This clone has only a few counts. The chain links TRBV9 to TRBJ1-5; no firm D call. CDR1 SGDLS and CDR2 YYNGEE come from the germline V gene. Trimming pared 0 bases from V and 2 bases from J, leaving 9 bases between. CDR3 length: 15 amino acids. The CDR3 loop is CASSVEGIRNQPQHF. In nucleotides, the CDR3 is TGTGCCAGCAGCGTAGAAGGGATACGCAATCAGCCCCAGCATTTT.